The present T cell receptor beta chain was sequenced within a study of blood T cell repertoires in COVID-19. For the study at large: Nucleic acid was either cDNA or gDNA, and it came from T cells, B-cell-depleted T cells, or PBMCs.

Using immunoSEQ multiplex PCR, the repertoire was profiled, and TCRdb retains in-frame clones only, with some absent. The sample lists 250,000 to 400,000 clones, roughly 90% occurring once. V lost 3 bases and J 4 bases, leaving 9 bases between the germline ends. This CDR3 is 13 amino acids long. CDR1 SGHNT and CDR2 YENEEA come from the germline V gene. Seattle patient enrollment occurred during active infection, with longitudinal follow-up thereafter. The receptor was derived from a woman aged 30 to 39 with COVID-19, enrolled during active disease. Sequencing input: peripheral blood. V is TRBV11-3 and J is TRBJ2-5, with D uncertain. The CDR3 sequence is CASSLGPRETQYF. The CDR3 bases are TGTGCCAGCAGCTTGGGCCCAAGAGAGACCCAGTACTTC.